These 12 T cell receptor beta chains originate from one sample sequenced in a study of T cells after yellow fever vaccination. From the 5' RACE reads, TCRdb called clonotypes with MiXCR, one entry per CDR3 protein. This sample carries a few hundred thousand distinct CDR3 sequences, around 12% of them seen once, and the ten largest clones take roughly 3%. The starting material was CD4+ T cells sorted from PBMCs, obtained 15 days after the yellow fever booster vaccination. These receptors all stem from a man between 18 and 35 years old who received the YFV17D yellow fever vaccine.

The chain employs TRBV20-1 and TRBJ1-6, with D perhaps matching TRBD1 (5 bases). Trimming took 7 bases from V and 15 from J, leaving 16 bases between them. The CDR3 consists of 11 residues. CDR1 and CDR2 (germline): DFQATT, SNEGSKA (reference sequence). This CDR3 is CSVPGMRVLHF. DNA of the CDR3: TGCAGTGTCCCAGGGATGCGGGTCCTCCACTTT.

This clonotype was counted ten times or more. The junction does not match germline at one end; this may be a read error. CDR3: CASSLDGVNSPLHF. Here the CDR3 DNA reads TGTGCTAGCAGCTTAGACGGGGTCAATTCACCCCTCCACTTT. V and J are TRBV7-7 and TRBJ1-6, with unresolved D. Looked up from germline, CDR1 is SSHAT and CDR2 is FNYEAQ (reference sequence). The CDR3 is made up of 14 amino acids. The variable domain in full, completed from reference TRBV7-7 and TRBJ1-6, reads GAGVSQSPRYKVTKRGQDVTLRCDPISSHATLYWYQQALGQGPEFLTYFNYEAQPDKSGLPSDRFSAERPEGSISTLTIQRTEQRDSAMYRCASSLDGVNSPLHFGNGTRLTVT.

This clonotype was detected a few times. This chain connects TRBV7-9 to TRBJ2-1, with TRBD1 identical over 11 bases. This CDR3 contains 16 residues. The V gene's germline CDR1 is SEHNR and CDR2 FQNEAQ (reference sequence). Trimming removed 5 bases from V and 4 bases from J; junction bases left unmatched: 7. The CDR3 region is CASSPRGTGGYNEQFF. CDR3 DNA sequence: TGTGCCAGCAGCCCACGGGGGACAGGGGGATACAATGAGCAGTTCTTC.

The chain recombines TRBV5-4 with TRBJ2-5; the match to TRBD2 covers 13 bases. Trimming took 2 bases from V and 4 from J; bases not matched to a gene: 2. CDR1 SGHNT and CDR2 YYREEE come from the germline V gene (reference sequence). The CDR3 consists of 15 residues. The CDR3 DNA sequence: TGTGCCAGCAGCTTTACTAGCGGGGGGGCAGAGACCCAGTACTTC. As protein: CASSFTSGGAETQYF.

This clonotype was observed at least ten times. V gene TRBV27 combines with J gene TRBJ1-3, with 10 bases that match TRBD1. V lost 5 bases to trimming and J lost 4 bases; unmatched junction nucleotides: 5. Germline CDR1 and CDR2: MNHEY and SMNVEV (reference sequence). This CDR3 contains 15 residues. For the CDR3, the DNA is TGTGCCAGCAGTCGGGACAGGGGAGAAGGAAACACCATATATTTT. This sequence encodes CASSRDRGEGNTIYF.

The CDR3 spells CASSRTHSPLHF. Here the CDR3 DNA reads TGTGCCAGCAGCCGGACCCATTCACCCCTCCACTTT. The gene calls are TRBV3-1 and TRBJ1-6; unclear D gene. Germline V lookup: CDR1 LGHDT, CDR2 YNNKEL (reference sequence). CDR3 length equals 12 residues. V was trimmed by 4 bases and J by 8 bases, leaving 6 bases between them. The whole variable domain, filled in from reference TRBV3-1 and TRBJ1-6, reads DTAVSQTPKYLVTQMGNDKSIKCEQNLGHDTMYWYKQDSKKFLKIMFSYNNKELIINETVPNRFSPKSPDKAHLNLHINSLELGDSAVYFCASSRTHSPLHFGNGTRLTVT.

V is TRBV12-3 or TRBV12-4 and J is TRBJ1-2; D perhaps matches TRBD1 (5 bases). V was clipped by 7 bases and J by 6 bases, with 12 bases between them. CDR3 length: 12 residues. The CDR3 DNA reads TGTGCCAGCACCCTGGAGGGGAATGGCTACACCTTC. Encoded protein: CASTLEGNGYTF.

The rearrangement joins TRBV7-2 to TRBJ1-2, with a tentative D call TRBD1 (5 bases). This CDR3 region has 15 residues. Looked up from germline, CDR1 is SGHTA and CDR2 is FQGNSA. V lost 5 bases to trimming and J lost 5 bases, with 18 bases between them. The chain's CDR3 is CASSPGGRGEYGYTF. The CDR3 DNA reads TGTGCCAGCAGCCCCGGGGGACGGGGGGAATATGGCTACACCTTC. Full variable domain (rest looked up from reference TRBV7-2 and TRBJ1-2): GAGVSQSPSNKVTEKGKDVELRCDPISGHTALYWYRQSLGQGLEFLIYFQGNSAPDKSGLPSDRFSAERTGGSVSTLTIQRTQQEDSAVYLCASSPGGRGEYGYTFGSGTRLTVV.

This sequence joins TRBV20-1 and TRBJ1-1, with 7 bases that match TRBD1. Germline V CDR1 and CDR2: DFQATT, SNEGSKA (reference sequence). CDR3 length equals 14 residues. The J segment lost 3 bases and the V segment lost 3 bases, leaving 7 bases of the junction unmatched. This CDR3 reads CSARAGGGYTEAFF. CDR3 sequence (DNA): TGCAGTGCTAGGGCAGGGGGGGGGTACACTGAAGCTTTCTTT.

This clonotype was seen a handful of times. The J gene is TRBJ1-1, the V gene TRBV7-6; maybe TRBD1 (6 bases). Germline V CDR1 and CDR2: SGHVS, FNYEAQ. The germline V and J ends were trimmed by 1 base and 5 bases, with 14 bases remaining between them. CDR3 length equals 15 residues. This chain's CDR3 is CASSLESQGGTEAFF. As DNA, the CDR3 is TGTGCCAGCAGCTTAGAATCACAGGGTGGTACTGAAGCTTTCTTT.

The genes are TRBV5-1 and TRBJ2-7; 7 bases line up with TRBD1. Losses at the gene ends were 4 bases for V and 12 bases for J; bases not matched to a gene: 10. Germline lookup yields CDR1 SGHRS and CDR2 YFSETQ. CDR3 length: 12 amino acids. The CDR3 reads CASSPGQSFRYF. The CDR3 DNA reads as TGCGCCAGCAGCCCGGGACAGTCCTTTCGGTACTTC.

The V call is TRBV7-2, the J call TRBJ2-5, with D possibly matching TRBD2 (5 bases). The germline gives CDR1 SGHTA, CDR2 FQGNSA. The CDR3 runs to 13 residues. The V gene lost 5 bases and the J gene lost 5 bases, with 12 bases spanning the gap. The CDR3 spells CASSTPGGETQYF. DNA for the CDR3: TGTGCCAGCAGCACCCCTGGCGGGGAGACCCAGTACTTC. Full variable domain (rest looked up from reference TRBV7-2 and TRBJ2-5): GAGVSQSPSNKVTEKGKDVELRCDPISGHTALYWYRQSLGQGLEFLIYFQGNSAPDKSGLPSDRFSAERTGGSVSTLTIQRTQQEDSAVYLCASSTPGGETQYFGPGTRLLVL.